These 32 T cell receptor beta chains were all obtained from the same sample, sequenced in a study of T cells in Graves' hyperthyroidism and ophthalmopathy. What was amplified from RNA transcripts were TCR beta CDR3 regions. HTBI primers drove first-round RT-PCR of the TCR CDR3. TCRdb processed the multiplex PCR reads anew with MiXCR; each CDR3 protein has one entry. The table shows approximately 870,000 distinct CDR3 sequences, with over 35% occurring only once. Sequencing was carried out using blood. These receptors were collected from a man between 18 and 35 years old with Graves' hyperthyroidism.

Ten or more counts support this clonotype. The chain links TRBV7-6 to TRBJ1-1, with a weak D call TRBD1 (6 bases). This CDR3 is built from 15 residues. Germline V gene data show CDR1 as SGHVS and CDR2 as FNYEAQ. The germline V and J ends were trimmed by 5 bases and 4 bases, with 17 bases remaining between them. The CDR3 nucleotides read TGTGCCAGCAGCCCGAATACAGGGTTGGGCACTGAAGCTTTCTTT. This sequence encodes CASSPNTGLGTEAFF.

This clonotype was detected only a few times. This chain uses TRBV14 with TRBJ2-5; TRBD2 aligns across 10 bases. CDR3 length equals 15 residues. Germline V lookup: CDR1 SGHDN, CDR2 FVKESK. V shed 4 bases and J 1 base; nucleotides not matched to a gene: 3. DNA for the CDR3: TGTGCCAGCAGCCCTAGCGGGAGAGGCCAAGAGACCCAGTACTTC. The encoded protein is CASSPSGRGQETQYF.

This clonotype was counted a few times. J is TRBJ1-3 and V is TRBV5-6, with a possible D match to TRBD1 (5 bases). The CDR3 has 16 amino acids. CDR1 and CDR2 from the germline V gene are SGHDT and YYEEEE. V lost 2 bases to trimming and J lost 0 bases, with 12 bases between them. CDR3 loop: CASSFRDLSSGNTIYF. For the CDR3, the DNA is TGTGCCAGCAGCTTCCGGGACCTTTCCTCTGGAAACACCATATATTTT.

This clonotype has at least ten counts. The CDR3 protein is CSVVGEGTEAFF. DNA for the CDR3: TGCAGCGTTGTGGGGGAGGGTACTGAAGCTTTCTTT. V gene TRBV29-1 combines with J gene TRBJ1-1; TRBD1 might be the D (5 bases). Germline V gives CDR1 SQVTM, CDR2 ANQGSEA. This CDR3 has 12 amino acids. Trimming left V 4 bases short and J 5 bases short, with 11 bases between.

This clonotype has at least ten counts. The chain is built from TRBV2 and TRBJ1-5; D is unresolved. The CDR3 is made up of 13 amino acids. The V gene lost 3 bases and the J gene lost 5 bases, with 8 bases spanning the gap. CDR1 is SNHLY, CDR2 FYNNEI, per germline. In DNA, the CDR3 is TGTGCCAGCAGTGAGTGGGGAGATCAGCCCCAGCATTTT. The encoded protein is CASSEWGDQPQHF. The entire variable domain, with the rest obtained from reference TRBV2 and TRBJ1-5, is as follows: EPEVTQTPSHQVTQMGQEVILRCVPISNHLYFYWYRQILGQKVEFLVSFYNNEISEKSEIFDDQFSVERPDGSNFTLKIRSTKLEDSAMYFCASSEWGDQPQHFGDGTRLSIL.

V is TRBV7-3 and J is TRBJ1-6; no reliable D call. The germline V gene encodes CDR1 SGHTA and CDR2 FQGTGA. CDR3 length equals 16 residues. Trimming pared 0 bases from V and 5 bases from J, leaving 11 bases between. The CDR3 region is CASSLTGKFNNSPLHF. CDR3 nucleotide sequence: TGTGCCAGCAGCTTAACGGGGAAATTCAATAATTCACCCCTCCACTTT.

A remark on this clonotype: The conserved phenylalanine or tryptophan normally closing the CDR3 is absent here, so this likely arose from a read error. The V and J genes are TRBV10-3 and TRBJ1-1, with D maybe TRBD1 (6 bases). The germline gives CDR1 ENHRY, CDR2 SYGVKD. The CDR3 spans 14 residues. In nucleotides, the CDR3 is TGTGCCAACAGTGAGACAGGAGACGGCCCTGAAGCTTTCATT. The encoded protein is CANSETGDGPEAFI.

This chain joins TRBV10-3 and TRBJ1-1; no definite D call. CDR3 size: 13 residues. Trimming removed 5 bases at V and 2 bases at J, with 9 bases between. Germline lookup yields CDR1 ENHRY and CDR2 SYGVKD. The CDR3 nucleotides read TGTGCCATCAGTTACCGGGGAAACACTGAAGCTTTCTTT. Amino acids: CAISYRGNTEAFF.

A few counts support this clonotype. The CDR3, as DNA: TGTGCCAGCAGCCCCCACCCCGGGGCCAACGTCCTGACTTTC. Amino acid sequence: CASSPHPGANVLTF. The chain joins TRBV5-6 to TRBJ2-6; no clear D. The V end lost 4 bases, the J end lost 4 bases, and 9 bases lay between the germline ends. The CDR3 consists of 14 residues. Germline CDR1 reads SGHDT; CDR2 reads YYEEEE.

The table lists this clonotype with many counts. The chain recombines TRBV7-9 with TRBJ1-6; TRBD1 agrees at 7 bases. The junction had 1 base not matched to a gene; V was cut back by 1 base and J by 10 bases. Germline V gene data show CDR1 as SEHNR and CDR2 as FQNEAQ (reference sequence). The CDR3 covers 13 residues. As DNA, the CDR3 is TGTGCCAGCAGCTTAGGGGGACAGTCACCCCTCCACTTT. It translates to CASSLGGQSPLHF.

This clonotype came up a few times. V gene TRBV7-4 combines with J gene TRBJ1-5; D not certain. V dropped 7 bases and J dropped 0 bases, with 13 bases sitting between them. Looked up from germline, CDR1 is SGHVT and CDR2 is SQSDAQ. The CDR3 covers 15 residues. In nucleotides, the CDR3 is TGTGCCAGCAACCCGACGGATTATAGCAATCAGCCCCAGCATTTT. Protein: CASNPTDYSNQPQHF. Full variable domain (remainder filled in from reference TRBV7-4 and TRBJ1-5): GAGVSQSPRYKVAKRGRDVALRCDSISGHVTLYWYRQTLGQGSEVLTYSQSDAQRDKSGRPSGRFSAERPERSVSTLKIQRTEQGDSAVYLCASNPTDYSNQPQHFGDGTRLSIL.

As for this clonotype: An end of the junction differs from the germline gene, which may be a read error. This chain links TRBV10-3 with TRBJ1-6; 11 nucleotides match TRBD1. The germline gives CDR1 ENHRY, CDR2 SYGVKD. CDR3 length equals 15 residues. Here the CDR3 reads CASSLDRGHLSPLHF. In DNA form, the CDR3 reads TGTGCCAGCAGTTTGGACAGGGGGCATCTTTCACCCCTCCACTTT.

V is TRBV7-2 and J is TRBJ1-2; 7 bases line up with TRBD1. The germline CDR1 and CDR2 sequences are SGHTA and FQGNSA. The CDR3 contains 16 residues. J gave up 0 bases and V 5 bases, and 9 bases lay outside the gene matches. The DNA for the CDR3 is TGTGCCAGCAGCCCCCCGGACAGGCCCTCTAACTATGGCTACACCTTC. Encoded protein: CASSPPDRPSNYGYTF.

This sequence joins TRBV29-1 and TRBJ1-1, with D unclear. CDR1 is SQVTM, CDR2 ANQGSEA, per germline. V was trimmed by 2 bases and J by 2 bases, leaving 3 bases between them. The CDR3 is made up of 11 amino acids. CDR3 DNA: TGCAGCGTTGAACATAACACTGAAGCTTTCTTT. This translates into CSVEHNTEAFF.

This clonotype was observed at least ten times. The chain is built from TRBV7-9 and TRBJ2-5; no firm D call. Germline V gene sequence: CDR1 SEHNR, CDR2 FQNEAQ (reference sequence). Trimming shortened V by 5 bases and J by 5 bases, and 9 bases separated the two germline ends. The CDR3 runs to 12 residues. CDR3 nucleotides: TGTGCCAGCAGCAACACCGGGGAGACCCAGTACTTC. Translated, it gives CASSNTGETQYF. The full variable domain, with the rest looked up from reference TRBV7-9 and TRBJ2-5, is DTGVSQNPRHKITKRGQNVTFRCDPISEHNRLYWYRQTLGQGPEFLTYFQNEAQLEKSRLLSDRFSAERPKGSFSTLEIQRTEQGDSAMYLCASSNTGETQYFGPGTRLLVL.

This chain links TRBV29-1 with TRBJ1-2, with 7 bases fitting TRBD1. CDR1 and CDR2 (germline): SQVTM, ANQGSEA. Trimming cost V 4 bases and J 3 bases; bases outside gene matches: 11. This CDR3 is built from 15 residues. The CDR3 reads CSVVFQGQLHYGYTF. The CDR3 DNA follows: TGCAGCGTTGTATTCCAGGGACAGCTGCACTATGGCTACACCTTC.

This clonotype occurred once. This chain joins TRBV6-4 and TRBJ1-1; a weak D match, TRBD1 (6 bases). There are 15 residues in the CDR3. The ends were cut back, 6 bases at V and 3 bases at J, with 17 bases in the middle. Per the germline V gene, CDR1 is MRHNA and CDR2 is SNTAGT. The CDR3 here is CASRARGGADTEAFF. CDR3 sequence (DNA): TGTGCCAGCAGAGCCAGAGGGGGGGCGGACACTGAAGCTTTCTTT.

The J gene is TRBJ2-7, the V gene TRBV10-3; D unclear. The CDR3 loop spans 14 amino acids. V shed 3 bases and J shed 0 bases, with 9 bases lying between them. Germline assignment: CDR1 ENHRY and CDR2 SYGVKD. CDR3 DNA: TGTGCCATCAGTGACTGGGTGGACTCCTACGAGCAGTACTTC. This translates into CAISDWVDSYEQYF.

The table lists this clonotype with many counts. This sequence may be a read error, since a much larger clone differs from it by one base. The chain is built from TRBV10-3 and TRBJ2-7; 7 positions match TRBD1. The CDR3 loop spans 12 amino acids. Germline V CDR1 and CDR2: ENHRY, SYGVKD. The J segment lost 0 bases and the V segment lost 8 bases, leaving 1 base of the junction unmatched. The CDR3 reads CAIGTVSYEQYF. CDR3 coding DNA: TGTGCCATCGGGACAGTCTCCTACGAGCAGTACTTC.

At least ten counts were recorded for this clonotype. The chain carries TRBV29-1 and TRBJ2-5; 7 bases are shared with TRBD2. V was pared by 7 bases and J by 5 bases, with 13 bases of the junction left unmatched. Germline V gene data show CDR1 as SQVTM and CDR2 as ANQGSEA. CDR3 length: 14 amino acids. The CDR3 DNA is TGCAGCGCCCCCCTAGGGACTACCCACGAGACCCAGTACTTC. This gives the protein CSAPLGTTHETQYF.

A single count supports this clonotype. V and J are TRBV9 and TRBJ1-1; a weak D match, TRBD1 (6 bases). V was shortened by 4 bases and J by 0 bases, with 16 bases between the two germline ends. The CDR3 has 16 amino acids. CDR1 is SGDLS, CDR2 YYNGEE, per germline. CDR3 loop: CASSQPTRGMNTEAFF. CDR3 sequence (DNA): TGTGCCAGCAGCCAACCCACGAGGGGGATGAACACTGAAGCTTTCTTT. The complete variable domain, with remaining parts taken from reference TRBV9 and TRBJ1-1, reads DSGVTQTPKHLITATGQRVTLRCSPRSGDLSVYWYQQSLDQGLQFLIQYYNGEERAKGNILERFSAQQFPDLHSELNLSSLELGDSALYFCASSQPTRGMNTEAFFGQGTRLTVV.

This clonotype was found a few times. This rearrangement joins TRBV24-1 to TRBJ2-2, with D unclear. The CDR3 is 15 amino acids. Between the trimmed V and J ends, which lost 3 bases and 1 base, there was a span of 8 bases. CDR1 KGHDR and CDR2 SFDVKD come from the germline V gene. The CDR3 nucleotides read TGTGCCACCAGTGATCCCTCATTGAACACCGGGGAGCTGTTTTTT. Protein product: CATSDPSLNTGELFF.

The chain couples TRBV15 to TRBJ1-5; perhaps TRBD1 as D (6 bases). In germline, CDR1 is LNHNV, CDR2 YYDKDF (reference sequence). Trimming took 4 bases from V and 16 from J, leaving 20 bases between them. The CDR3 sequence is 13 residues long. CDR3 sequence (DNA): TGTGCCACCAGCAAAAACCAGGGCAGGGGTGCTCATTTT. It is translated as CATSKNQGRGAHF.

Ten or more counts support this clonotype. The chain is built from TRBV7-9 and TRBJ2-5; TRBD1 aligns across 10 bases. Germline CDR1 is SEHNR and CDR2 is FQNEAQ (reference sequence). V gave up 3 bases and J gave up 3 bases; unmatched junction bases: 4. The CDR3 spans 15 residues. CDR3 residues: CASSFGQGEEETQYF. In DNA form, the CDR3 reads TGTGCCAGCAGCTTCGGACAGGGGGAAGAAGAGACCCAGTACTTC.

J is TRBJ1-3 and V is TRBV7-2; D is unresolved. The CDR3 totals 16 residues. Germline lookup yields CDR1 SGHTA and CDR2 FQGNSA. V lost 5 bases and J 0 bases, leaving 14 bases between the germline ends. Written as DNA, the CDR3 is TGTGCCAGCAGCCAAGATGTGCAATTCTCTGGAAACACCATATATTTT. Translation: CASSQDVQFSGNTIYF.

This clonotype was seen many times. The rearrangement joins TRBV19 to TRBJ1-2; D not resolved. This CDR3 is built from 12 residues. Germline CDR1 LNHDA, CDR2 SQIVND (reference sequence). V lost 5 bases, J lost 4 bases, and 8 bases lay in between. The chain's CDR3 is CASSPESYGYTF. The CDR3 DNA follows: TGTGCCAGTAGTCCAGAATCCTATGGCTACACCTTC. Supplemented by reference TRBV19 and TRBJ1-2, the full variable domain reads DGGITQSPKYLFRKEGQNVTLSCEQNLNHDAMYWYRQDPGQGLRLIYYSQIVNDFQKGDIAEGYSVSREKKESFPLTVTSAQKNPTAFYLCASSPESYGYTFGSGTRLTVV.

Ten or more counts support this clonotype. The CDR3 DNA follows: TGTGCCAGCAGCGCAAGCGAACATAGTGAAGCTTTCTTT. Translating it yields CASSASEHSEAFF. The genes are TRBV7-8 and TRBJ1-1; no clear D. CDR1 is SGHVS, CDR2 FQNEAQ, per germline. The CDR3 totals 13 residues. Trimming stripped 5 bases from V and 7 bases from J, with 14 bases between.

The chain recombines TRBV7-8 with TRBJ2-5; weak D call: TRBD2 (5 bases). Germline V gene data show CDR1 as SGHVS and CDR2 as FQNEAQ. CDR3 length equals 14 residues. Trimming stripped 0 bases from V and 3 bases from J, with 8 bases between. The CDR3 sequence: CASSLAVGEETQYF. The CDR3 coding sequence is TGTGCCAGCAGCTTAGCGGTGGGAGAAGAGACCCAGTACTTC.

This clonotype was detected only a few times. This chain connects TRBV12-3 or TRBV12-4 to TRBJ1-1, with D possibly being TRBD1 (5 bases). Trimming left V 8 bases short and J 10 bases short, with 17 bases between. This CDR3 contains 12 residues. CDR3 nucleotide sequence: TGTGCCAGCGAACTTGGGGATGGGGCAGCTTTCTTT. This gives the protein CASELGDGAAFF.

This clonotype appeared many times. The rearrangement links TRBV7-2 to TRBJ2-5; D not resolved. The CDR3 has 13 residues. Per the germline V gene, CDR1 is SGHTA and CDR2 is FQGNSA. V was trimmed by 3 bases and J by 1 base, leaving 6 bases between them. The CDR3 nucleotides read TGTGCCAGCAGCTTGATCCTCCAAGAGACCCAGTACTTC. Translating gives CASSLILQETQYF.

This clonotype was counted only a few times. CDR3 sequence (DNA): TGCGCCAGCAGCTTGGCCTCGGGGCTCGGGGAGCTGTTTTTT. Translating gives CASSLASGLGELFF. The chain employs TRBV5-1 and TRBJ2-2; the D gene could be TRBD1 or TRBD2 (5 bases each). This CDR3 is built from 14 residues. Germline V CDR1 and CDR2: SGHRS, YFSETQ. The V end was cut by 0 bases, the J end by 7 bases, with 10 bases between.

The J gene is TRBJ1-4, the V gene TRBV29-1, with D perhaps TRBD1 (6 bases). Trimming pared 1 base from V and 8 bases from J, leaving 17 bases between. The germline gives CDR1 SQVTM, CDR2 ANQGSEA. The CDR3 is made up of 15 amino acids. The CDR3 spells CSVEAGQNTGEKLFF. The CDR3 coding sequence is TGCAGCGTTGAAGCCGGACAGAACACAGGGGAAAAACTGTTTTTT.